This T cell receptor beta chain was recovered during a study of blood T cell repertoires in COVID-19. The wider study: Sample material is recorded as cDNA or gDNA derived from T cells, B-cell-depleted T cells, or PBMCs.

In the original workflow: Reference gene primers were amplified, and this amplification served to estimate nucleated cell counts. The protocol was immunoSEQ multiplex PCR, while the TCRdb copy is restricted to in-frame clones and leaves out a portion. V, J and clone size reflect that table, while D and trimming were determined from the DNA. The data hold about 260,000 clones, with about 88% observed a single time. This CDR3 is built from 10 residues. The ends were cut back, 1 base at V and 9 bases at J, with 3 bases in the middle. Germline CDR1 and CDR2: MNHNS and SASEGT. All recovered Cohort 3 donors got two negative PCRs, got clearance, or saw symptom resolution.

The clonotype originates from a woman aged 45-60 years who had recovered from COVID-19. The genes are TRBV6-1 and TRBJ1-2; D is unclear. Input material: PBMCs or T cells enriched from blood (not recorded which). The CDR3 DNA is TGTGCCAGCAGTGAAGTTAGCTACACCTTC. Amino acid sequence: CASSEVSYTF.